This record looks at one TCR beta chain sequence and its context. The target antigen is unknown. CDR1 LGHNA and CDR2 YSLEER come from the germline V gene. V lost 4 bases and J lost 4, with 14 bases in between. This CDR3 region has 15 residues. For TCRbeta, the library was prepared with unique molecular identifiers. TCRdb called the PCR reads again in MiXCR, with one record for every CDR3 protein. Here the sample spans 500,000 to 650,000 distinct CDR3 sequences, around 13% being singletons. The sample belongs to a study of T-cell reconstitution after alpha-beta-depleted transplantation in children. General study findings and limits: Expanded clones from the graft, numbering several hundred, reportedly supplied alpha-beta T cells about two months after transplant.

The receptor comes from a male patient younger than 18 who had a stem cell transplant for acute myeloid leukemia, so the T cells may come from the graft donor. The chain links TRBV4-3 to TRBJ2-1, with D maybe TRBD2 (5 bases). The starting material was PBMCs, mostly from graft donor cells, obtained 360 days after TCRalphabeta/CD19-depleted stem cell transplant. CDR3 residues: CASSLRLITYNEQFF. The CDR3 DNA sequence: TGCGCCAGCAGCCTGCGACTAATTACTTACAATGAGCAGTTCTTC.